The rows below give T cell receptor beta chains drawn from one sample of a study of cytomegalovirus exposure and HLA in healthy donors. Clones were sequenced by immunoSEQ multiplex PCR, and TCRdb holds only the in-frame ones, with some missing. The sample has about 150,000 clones; roughly 79% are singletons. The sequenced sample was PBMCs. All receptors come from a woman aged 45-65 years in good health and CMV-seropositive. Each CDR3 is given with its conserved first and last residue. A D gene is named only where the DNA matches it firmly.

TRBJ1-3,TRBV5-1,TRBD1,CASSLGDSLYF
TRBJ1-2,TRBV9,NA,CASSVGGGRQLPNNYGYTF
TRBJ2-7,TRBV18,TRBD2,CASSLRLAEYEQYF
TRBJ2-3,TRBV9,NA,CASSVTGQGHTDTQYF
TRBJ2-7,TRBV6-6,NA,CASSPDSETYEQYF
TRBJ2-2,TRBV7-2,TRBD2,CASSPRTSEITGELFF
TRBJ2-3,TRBV7-6,TRBD1,CASTGQRSTDTQYF
TRBJ2-7,TRBV5-4,NA,CASGQGSEQYF
TRBJ1-3,TRBV5-1,NA,CASSLTGTGNTIYF
TRBJ2-1,TRBV29-1,NA,CSVEERRRYNEQFF
TRBJ1-3,TRBV6-1,NA,CASSGVGPAVGNTIYF
TRBJ2-3,TRBV4-3,NA,CASSQTGDTDTQYF
TRBJ2-3,TRBV19,TRBD2,CASSPRVAGENTDTQYF
TRBJ2-1,TRBV6-1,NA,CASMSGGYNEQFF
TRBJ2-1,TRBV29-1,TRBD2,CSVERTSGGPGNEQFF
TRBJ1-1,TRBV29-1,TRBD1,CSHGGGQGINTEAFF
TRBJ1-6,TRBV30,NA,CAWSSLRDSPLHF
TRBJ1-5,TRBV29-1,NA,CSVGGNNQPQHF
TRBJ2-3,TRBV5-1,TRBD1,CASSLVGQGFRGTDTQYF
TRBJ2-1,TRBV9,NA,CASSVEGTNNEQFF
TRBJ1-2,TRBV11-2,NA,CASSSMLNYGYTF
TRBJ1-1,TRBV18,NA,CASSPPYREDTEAFF
TRBJ2-3,TRBV18,NA,CASSRDFTDTQYF
TRBJ2-1,TRBV9,TRBD2,CASSGLAGATYNEQFF
TRBJ1-4,TRBV6-5,TRBD1,CASSRQGPNEKLFF
TRBJ2-1,TRBV15,TRBD1,CATSRVPGQGGNEQFF
TRBJ2-3,TRBV15,NA,CATSRVGRLDRYF
TRBJ1-1,TRBV11-2,NA,CASSPNGVWAEAFF
TRBJ1-1,TRBV18,TRBD1,CASSPWDRGQSTEAFF
TRBJ2-2,TRBV11-2,TRBD1,CASSYRTGLTGELFF
TRBJ1-3,TRBV28,NA,CASTGGGTSGNTIYF
TRBJ1-1,TRBV30,NA,CAWASGHTEAFF
TRBJ1-1,TRBV9,NA,CASSKTESTEAFF
TRBJ1-2,TRBV5-8,TRBD1,CASSLVGDRKVTF
TRBJ2-2,TRBV5-1,NA,CASSDRTETNTGELFF
TRBJ1-4,TRBV7-9,NA,CASSSRSGEPNEKLFF
TRBJ1-1,TRBV19,NA,CATTGNTEAFF